This record looks at one TCR beta chain sequence and its context. The antigen is not known. The record originates from a study of cytomegalovirus exposure and HLA in healthy donors. Method: immunoSEQ multiplex PCR; TCRdb's copy keeps in-frame clones and lacks some. Of about 200,000 clones in the sample, roughly 91% are singletons; the top ten hold roughly 2%. Regarding the study as a whole: Reports indicated that the classifier achieved high specificity and sensitivity in diagnosing cytomegalovirus status. Subsequent analysis of the 120 or so validation repertoires found a tendency for first-cohort TCR clusters to co-occur. In vitro experiments confirmed that three CMV-associated chains were specific for CMV antigens.

Sequences were obtained from PBMCs. This TCR was sampled from a woman between 18 and 29 years old in good health and CMV-seropositive.

CDR3 DNA sequence: TGTGCCAGCAGTTTTGGTCGGTTTACTAACTATGGCTACACCTTC. Amino acid sequence: CASSFGRFTNYGYTF. The chain links TRBV28 to TRBJ1-2, with no clear D. Germline loops: CDR1 MDHEN, CDR2 SYDVKM. V dropped 3 bases and J dropped 0 bases, with 11 bases sitting between them. The CDR3 is 15 amino acids.